One and the same sample provided the 3 T cell receptor beta chains below, sequenced in a study of cytomegalovirus exposure and HLA in healthy donors. The PCR ran on 60 Vbeta and 13 Jbeta primers. The table came from immunoSEQ multiplex PCR; TCRdb's copy has only in-frame clones and leaves some out. The data show 100,000 to 120,000 clones, over 60% seen once. Sequenced input: PBMCs. The receptors here all came from a man aged 30-40 years in good health and CMV-seropositive.

This chain links TRBV15 with TRBJ1-3; D might be TRBD1 (5 bases). This CDR3 is built from 17 residues. Germline assignment: CDR1 LNHNV and CDR2 YYDKDF (reference sequence). Trimming removed 3 bases from V and 0 bases from J, with 15 bases in between. As DNA, the CDR3 is TGTGCCACCAGCAGCCGTTATACAGGTTTCTCTGGAAACACCATATATTTT. As protein: CATSSRYTGFSGNTIYF.

The chain employs TRBV9 and TRBJ2-3, with D possibly matching TRBD1 (7 bases). V was clipped by 3 bases and J by 0 bases, with 17 bases between them. Germline V CDR1 and CDR2: SGDLS, YYNGEE. The CDR3 runs 17 residues. The CDR3: CASSAQGGPVSTDTQYF. The CDR3 nucleotides read TGTGCCAGCAGCGCCCAGGGGGGCCCTGTTAGCACAGATACGCAGTATTTT.

For the CDR3, the DNA is TGTGCCAGCAGCAACAGGGACAGGGAAGCTTTCTTT. Translated, it gives CASSNRDREAFF. The V call is TRBV13, the J call TRBJ1-1; 8 positions match TRBD1. CDR1 is PRHDT and CDR2 is FYEKMQ in the germline V gene (reference sequence). The junction had 4 bases not matched to a gene; V was cut back by 5 bases and J by 8 bases. The CDR3 is 12 residues long. The variable domain in full, with the rest retrieved from reference TRBV13 and TRBJ1-1, is AAGVIQSPRHLIKEKRETATLKCYPIPRHDTVYWYQQGPGQDPQFLISFYEKMQSDKGSIPDRFSAQQFSDYHSELNMSSLELGDSALYFCASSNRDREAFFGQGTRLTVV.